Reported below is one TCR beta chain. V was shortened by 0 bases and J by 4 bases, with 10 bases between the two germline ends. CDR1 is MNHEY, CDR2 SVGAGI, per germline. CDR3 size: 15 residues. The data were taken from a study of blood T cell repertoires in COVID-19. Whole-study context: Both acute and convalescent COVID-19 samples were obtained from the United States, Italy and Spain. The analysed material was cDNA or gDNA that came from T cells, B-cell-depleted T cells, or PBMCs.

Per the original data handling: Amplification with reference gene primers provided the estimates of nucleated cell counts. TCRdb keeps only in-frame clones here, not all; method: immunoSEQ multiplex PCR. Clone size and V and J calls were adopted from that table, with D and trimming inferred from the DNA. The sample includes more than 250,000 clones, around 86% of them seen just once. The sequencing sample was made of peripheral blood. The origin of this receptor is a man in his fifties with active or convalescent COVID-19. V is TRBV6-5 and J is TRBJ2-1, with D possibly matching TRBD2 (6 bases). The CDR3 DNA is TGTGCCAGCAGTTACTCACGCGGGGTATACAATGAGCAGTTCTTC. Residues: CASSYSRGVYNEQFF.